Shown below are 19 T cell receptor beta chains from a single sample sequenced in a study of cytomegalovirus exposure and HLA in healthy donors. Measured with immunoSEQ multiplex PCR; TCRdb has only the in-frame clones, and not every one. The table has more than 50,000 clones, 90% to 95% seen once. Specimen: PBMCs. Receptors were obtained from a woman between 25 and 40 years old in good health and CMV-seronegative.

The rearrangement joins TRBV27 to TRBJ2-5; TRBD2 might be the D (7 bases). The CDR3 length is 14 residues. CDR1 is MNHEY and CDR2 is SMNVEV in the germline V gene (reference sequence). Trimming removed 1 base from V and 5 bases from J, with 11 bases in between. The CDR3 DNA is TGTGCCAGCAGTTTATGGGGGGGCCGGGAGACCCAGTACTTC. Translating gives CASSLWGGRETQYF.

The gene calls are TRBV28 and TRBJ2-7; TRBD2 agrees at 7 bases. The V gene end was trimmed by 2 bases and the J gene end by 5 bases; junction bases not matched to a gene: 12. This CDR3 is built from 16 residues. Germline V gene lookup returns CDR1 MDHEN and CDR2 SYDVKM. In DNA form, the CDR3 reads TGTGCCAGCAGTTTAGCGCTAAGCGGGAAGAATAACGAGCAGTACTTC. This encodes CASSLALSGKNNEQYF.

The J gene is TRBJ2-6, the V gene TRBV28; TRBD1 is a possible D gene (6 bases). V lost 5 bases and J 2 bases, leaving 10 bases between the germline ends. Germline-derived CDR1 and CDR2 are MDHEN and SYDVKM. The CDR3 contains 15 residues. The CDR3 coding sequence is TGTGCCAGCAGTGAGACAGGTCCTGGGGCCAACGTCCTGACTTTC. It encodes CASSETGPGANVLTF.

The J gene is TRBJ2-1, the V gene TRBV5-6, with 7 positions matching TRBD2. Germline V CDR1 and CDR2: SGHDT, YYEEEE. This CDR3 spans 14 amino acids. V lost 5 bases to trimming and J lost 6 bases; unmatched junction nucleotides: 8. CDR3 bases: TGTGCCAGCAGGGGGGAGGGTCTCGGCAATGAGCAGTTCTTC. Its translation is CASRGEGLGNEQFF. Looking up the rest from reference TRBV5-6 and TRBJ2-1 gives the full variable domain: DAGVTQSPTHLIKTRGQQVTLRCSPKSGHDTVSWYQQALGQGPQFIFQYYEEEERQRGNFPDRFSGHQFPNYSSELNVNALLLGDSALYLCASRGEGLGNEQFFGPGTRLTVL.

This chain uses TRBV5-1 with TRBJ2-1, with D perhaps TRBD2 (6 bases). In germline, CDR1 is SGHRS, CDR2 YFSETQ. The length of the CDR3 is 16 residues. Trimming stripped 4 bases from V and 0 bases from J, with 14 bases between. This chain's CDR3 is CASSKGDSSSYNEQFF. CDR3 sequence (DNA): TGCGCCAGCAGCAAAGGGGACTCAAGCTCCTACAATGAGCAGTTCTTC.

This chain connects TRBV29-1 to TRBJ2-7, with a weak D call TRBD2 (7 bases). The CDR3 runs 15 residues. Trimming pared 5 bases from V and 1 base from J, leaving 18 bases between. Germline CDR1 reads SQVTM; CDR2 reads ANQGSEA. CDR3 protein: CSVPQGRGSSYEQYF. The CDR3 nucleotides read TGCAGCGTTCCACAAGGGAGGGGGAGTTCCTACGAGCAGTACTTC.

The chain recombines TRBV11-2 with TRBJ1-5, with TRBD1 matching 7 bases. The ends lost 5 bases at V and 4 bases at J; junction bases unmatched: 5. The CDR3 runs 14 residues. Germline V CDR1 and CDR2: SGHAT, FQNNGV. The CDR3 DNA follows: TGTGCCAGCAGCCCAGGGACAGCTAATCAGCCCCAGCATTTT. This encodes CASSPGTANQPQHF.

V gene TRBV30 combines with J gene TRBJ1-2; D is perhaps TRBD1 (5 bases). CDR1 is GTSNPN and CDR2 is SVGIG in the germline V gene (reference sequence). There are 12 residues in the CDR3. The V end was cut by 2 bases, the J end by 13 bases, with 17 bases between. CDR3 protein: CAWSFSNPRVTF. CDR3 coding DNA: TGTGCCTGGAGTTTTTCTAACCCCAGGGTCACCTTC.

The chain links TRBV7-9 to TRBJ1-5; 9 bases are shared with TRBD1. The CDR3 has 14 amino acids. Germline CDR1 SEHNR, CDR2 FQNEAQ (reference sequence). V lost 5 bases to trimming and J lost 3 bases; unmatched junction nucleotides: 2. CDR3 coding DNA: TGTGCCAGCAGCCTACAGGGGGCCAATCAGCCCCAGCATTTT. It is translated as CASSLQGANQPQHF.

V is TRBV6-1 and J is TRBJ1-2, with unresolved D. V was clipped by 4 bases and J by 4 bases, with 13 bases between them. The CDR3 is made up of 14 amino acids. CDR1 and CDR2 from the germline V gene are MNHNS and SASEGT. The CDR3, as DNA: TGTGCCAGCAGTGGCCTTACTTCGGGCTATGGCTACACCTTC. Amino acid sequence: CASSGLTSGYGYTF.

The V and J genes are TRBV7-8 and TRBJ1-1, with a weak D call TRBD1 (5 bases). The CDR3 is 11 residues long. V lost 4 bases to trimming and J lost 8 bases, with 8 bases between them. The germline V gene encodes CDR1 SGHVS and CDR2 FQNEAQ. CDR3 residues: CASSWGGEAFF. The CDR3 DNA reads TGTGCCAGCAGCTGGGGGGGGGAAGCTTTCTTT.

The rearrangement joins TRBV18 to TRBJ1-1; a weak D match, TRBD1 (6 bases). Germline-derived CDR1 and CDR2 are KGHSH and LQKENI. The CDR3 loop spans 15 amino acids. Trimming cost V 3 bases and J 3 bases, with 14 bases left between them. The CDR3 region has the DNA TGTGCCAGCTCACCCCTAGACAGGTACGACACTGAAGCTTTCTTT. Protein sequence: CASSPLDRYDTEAFF.

This chain links TRBV30 with TRBJ1-5, with D unresolved. V was trimmed by 2 bases and J by 5 bases, leaving 10 bases between them. Germline CDR1 reads GTSNPN; CDR2 reads SVGIG (reference sequence). The CDR3 contains 13 residues. CDR3: CAWSRQVDQPQHF. The CDR3 DNA reads TGTGCCTGGAGTCGGCAGGTAGATCAGCCCCAGCATTTT.

This chain uses TRBV19 with TRBJ2-5; 7 nucleotides line up with TRBD2. Looked up from germline, CDR1 is LNHDA and CDR2 is SQIVND (reference sequence). J lost 0 bases, V lost 2 bases, and 3 bases had no gene match. The CDR3 is 15 amino acids. CDR3 coding DNA: TGTGCCAGTAGTATAAGCGGGACCTACCAAGAGACCCAGTACTTC. It translates to CASSISGTYQETQYF. Looking up the rest from reference TRBV19 and TRBJ2-5 gives the full variable domain: DGGITQSPKYLFRKEGQNVTLSCEQNLNHDAMYWYRQDPGQGLRLIYYSQIVNDFQKGDIAEGYSVSREKKESFPLTVTSAQKNPTAFYLCASSISGTYQETQYFGPGTRLLVL.

The chain employs TRBV5-1 and TRBJ2-3; 8 bases match TRBD2. J lost 5 bases, V lost 1 base, and 12 bases had no gene match. From germline, CDR1 is SGHRS and CDR2 YFSETQ. The CDR3 spans 17 residues. The DNA of the CDR3 is TGCGCCAGCAGCTTGTCCGGGGATAGCGGGACGGGAGATACGCAGTATTTT. Amino acid sequence: CASSLSGDSGTGDTQYF.

The genes are TRBV25-1 and TRBJ1-1; D is unclear. Germline V gives CDR1 MGHDK, CDR2 SYGVNS. V was trimmed by 4 bases and J by 11 bases, leaving 17 bases between them. The CDR3 is made up of 13 amino acids. CDR3 nucleotide sequence: TGTGCCAGCAGTGTAGACATATTTGGCGGGGCTTTCTTT. Amino acid sequence: CASSVDIFGGAFF.

This clone showed up just once. The J gene is TRBJ1-4, the V gene TRBV15, with D possibly TRBD1 on 6 matching bases. CDR1 is LNHNV, CDR2 YYDKDF, per germline (reference sequence). CDR3 length: 15 residues. Trimming shortened V by 4 bases and J by 8 bases, and 17 bases separated the two germline ends. CDR3 in amino acids: CATSTKTGMGEKLFF. Written as DNA, the CDR3 is TGTGCCACCAGCACTAAAACAGGGATGGGGGAAAAACTGTTTTTT.

The gene calls are TRBV19 and TRBJ2-2; D possibly corresponds to TRBD1 (5 bases). The germline gives CDR1 LNHDA, CDR2 SQIVND (reference sequence). The CDR3 is 14 amino acids. With 6 bases removed from V and 2 bases from J, the gap between germline ends came to 10 bases. The CDR3 spells CASRLQGNTGELFF. CDR3 sequence (DNA): TGTGCCAGTAGACTCCAGGGTAACACCGGGGAGCTGTTTTTT.

Only one count was recorded for this clone. The genes are TRBV7-9 and TRBJ2-5; D unclear. Trimming took off 5 bases at V and 2 bases at J, with 15 bases between the two ends. The CDR3 is 15 amino acids. Germline V CDR1 and CDR2: SEHNR, FQNEAQ (reference sequence). CDR3 amino acids: CASSADTDIQETQYF. The CDR3 region has the DNA TGTGCCAGCAGCGCCGATACTGACATTCAAGAGACCCAGTACTTC.